The 25 T cell receptor beta chains in this list originate from one sample, sequenced in a study of cytomegalovirus exposure and HLA in healthy donors. Vbeta (60) and Jbeta (13) primers were used in the PCR. The data were produced by immunoSEQ multiplex PCR, yet TCRdb's version contains in-frame clones alone and is incomplete. The sample shows about 150,000 clones, more than 9.5% of them seen only once. Source material: PBMCs. The receptors were gathered from a man aged 45-60 years in good health and CMV-seronegative.

V usage is TRBV10-1 and J usage is TRBJ2-1; D is perhaps TRBD2 (7 bases). With 2 bases removed from V and 12 bases from J, the gap between germline ends came to 20 bases. The CDR3 has 15 amino acids. Looked up from germline, CDR1 is WNHNN and CDR2 is SYGVQD (reference sequence). The CDR3 DNA reads as TGCGCCAGCAGTGAGATAGAGGGGGGGACCCAAGGGCAGTTCTTC. Its translation is CASSEIEGGTQGQFF.

The table lists this clone with a few counts. J is TRBJ1-2 and V is TRBV7-9; the D gene is possibly TRBD1 (6 bases). V dropped 0 bases and J dropped 10 bases, with 6 bases sitting between them. The CDR3 contains 11 residues. Germline CDR1 and CDR2: SEHNR and FQNEAQ (reference sequence). CDR3 DNA: TGTGCCAGCAGCTTAGCGGGGGCCTACACCTTC. Translated: CASSLAGAYTF.

The table lists this clone with a few counts. The J gene is TRBJ1-2, the V gene TRBV6-1, with TRBD1 identical over 8 bases. Trimming removed 4 bases from V and 8 bases from J; junction bases left unmatched: 6. Germline V gene data show CDR1 as MNHNS and CDR2 as SASEGT. This CDR3 contains 13 residues. The CDR3 DNA reads TGTGCCAGCAGTGGGACAGGGAGAGAGGGCTACACCTTC. Its translation is CASSGTGREGYTF.

This chain joins TRBV29-1 and TRBJ1-2; D remains ambiguous. The ends were cut back, 2 bases at V and 6 bases at J, with 16 bases in the middle. Germline V lookup: CDR1 SQVTM, CDR2 ANQGSEA. The CDR3 runs to 14 residues. The DNA of the CDR3 is TGCAGCGTTGAACCCCCGGGGAGGGAGAATGGCTACACCTTC. Translation gives CSVEPPGRENGYTF.

This clone was observed a handful of times. V is TRBV5-6 and J is TRBJ1-1; D ambiguous. V lost 1 base and J lost 0, with 7 bases in between. Germline V CDR1 and CDR2: SGHDT, YYEEEE. This CDR3 comprises 14 residues. The CDR3 nucleotides read TGTGCCAGCAGCTTGTTACGGGTGAACACTGAAGCTTTCTTT. This sequence encodes CASSLLRVNTEAFF.

This clone was observed a handful of times. The rearrangement uses TRBV6-1 and TRBJ2-6; D perhaps matches TRBD2 (7 bases). V lost 6 bases and J lost 1, with 10 bases in between. The CDR3 is 15 residues long. Looked up from germline, CDR1 is MNHNS and CDR2 is SASEGT. The CDR3 spells CASRQGGSGANVLTF. CDR3 DNA sequence: TGTGCCAGCAGACAGGGAGGGTCTGGGGCCAACGTCCTGACTTTC.

The chain carries TRBV15 and TRBJ1-2, with a tentative D call TRBD1 (5 bases). This CDR3 spans 17 amino acids. Germline V gene data show CDR1 as LNHNV and CDR2 as YYDKDF (reference sequence). Trimming pared 0 bases from V and 4 bases from J, leaving 18 bases between. The CDR3 nucleotides are TGTGCCACCAGCAGAGATAAGGAAGCAGGGATTCCCTATGGCTACACCTTC. Translating gives CATSRDKEAGIPYGYTF.

This clone has only a few counts. The rearrangement joins TRBV5-8 to TRBJ2-1; 8 bases map to TRBD2. Germline values: CDR1 SGHTS, CDR2 YDEGEE. The CDR3 extends over 17 amino acids. The trim removed 0 bases at V and 10 bases at J, leaving 15 bases unmatched. DNA for the CDR3: TGTGCCAGCAGCTTGGAAGCGGGAGTAACCAATAACCGGGAGCAGTTCTTC. This sequence encodes CASSLEAGVTNNREQFF. The variable domain in full, completed from reference TRBV5-8 and TRBJ2-1, reads EAGVTQSPTHLIKTRGQQATLRCSPISGHTSVYWYQQALGLGLQFLLWYDEGEERNRGNFPPRFSGRQFPNYSSELNVNALELEDSALYLCASSLEAGVTNNREQFFGPGTRLTVL.

This clone was recorded a few times. The chain carries TRBV6-6 and TRBJ1-1; D remains unclear. The CDR3 covers 15 residues. The germline CDR1 and CDR2 sequences are MNHNY and SVGAGI (reference sequence). The ends were cut back, 7 bases at V and 1 base at J, with 16 bases in the middle. CDR3 in amino acids: CASKDGLSRNTEAFF. As DNA, the CDR3 is TGTGCCAGCAAGGACGGACTAAGTCGGAACACTGAAGCTTTCTTT.

This clone was seen a few times. V usage is TRBV4-2 and J usage is TRBJ1-4; 9 bases agree with TRBD1. The germline CDR1 and CDR2 sequences are LGHNA and YNFKEQ. The CDR3 is made up of 15 amino acids. J was trimmed by 6 bases and V by 4 bases; bases with no gene match: 6. CDR3 sequence: CASSLYRGRDEKLFF. The CDR3 region has the DNA TGTGCCAGCAGCCTGTACAGGGGGCGTGATGAAAAACTGTTTTTT.

The chain uses TRBV6-5 and TRBJ2-7; 8 positions agree with TRBD2. The CDR3 covers 15 residues. V gave up 0 bases and J gave up 2 bases; unmatched junction bases: 3. Per germline, CDR1 MNHEY and CDR2 SVGAGI. CDR3 in DNA: TGTGCCAGCAGTTACTCCGCGGGAGGCACCTACGAGCAGTACTTC. Its translation: CASSYSAGGTYEQYF.

This clone was seen a few times. This chain links TRBV4-2 with TRBJ2-1, with D tentatively TRBD2 (6 bases). The germline V gene encodes CDR1 LGHNA and CDR2 YNFKEQ. The ends were cut back, 0 bases at V and 1 base at J, with 13 bases in the middle. This CDR3 region has 17 residues. The CDR3 protein is CASSQDPSGTSYNEQFF. For the CDR3, the DNA is TGTGCCAGCAGCCAAGACCCCTCCGGGACTTCCTACAATGAGCAGTTCTTC.

This clone was seen more than once but under ten times. The chain employs TRBV25-1 and TRBJ2-2, with D perhaps matching TRBD1 (6 bases). CDR1 is MGHDK, CDR2 SYGVNS, per germline. Trimming left V 3 bases short and J 2 bases short, with 13 bases between. This CDR3 contains 16 residues. The CDR3 spells CASSDWGQVNTGELFF. The CDR3 DNA is TGTGCCAGCAGTGATTGGGGACAAGTAAACACCGGGGAGCTGTTTTTT. Variable domain in full (rest from reference TRBV25-1 and TRBJ2-2): EADIYQTPRYLVIGTGKKITLECSQTMGHDKMYWYQQDPGMELHLIHYSYGVNSTEKGDLSSESTVSRIRTEHFPLTLESARPSHTSQYLCASSDWGQVNTGELFFGEGSRLTVL.

The chain employs TRBV28 and TRBJ1-4, with no clear D. The CDR3 runs 13 residues. Trimming removed 8 bases at V and 6 bases at J, with 13 bases between. Germline V gives CDR1 MDHEN, CDR2 SYDVKM. The CDR3 nucleotides read TGTGCCAGCCTGCACCTTACTCATGAAAAACTGTTTTTT. Encoded protein: CASLHLTHEKLFF.

The chain is built from TRBV18 and TRBJ2-7; TRBD1 matches 8 bases. Germline CDR1 and CDR2: KGHSH and LQKENI. This CDR3 region has 14 residues. With 3 bases clipped from V and 7 bases from J, the junction kept 8 bases outside the gene matches. Here the CDR3 reads CASSPLEGQGEQYF. CDR3 nucleotides: TGTGCCAGCTCACCCTTAGAAGGACAGGGTGAGCAGTACTTC.

This clone was seen a handful of times. V usage is TRBV7-9 and J usage is TRBJ1-2; 9 bases fit TRBD1. J lost 9 bases, V lost 1 base, and 3 bases had no gene match. Germline CDR1 SEHNR, CDR2 FQNEAQ (reference sequence). CDR3 length: 13 residues. This CDR3 reads CASSLGGQGRYTF. The CDR3, as DNA: TGTGCCAGCAGCTTAGGGGGACAGGGCCGCTACACCTTC.

This clone appeared a few times. The V call is TRBV5-6, the J call TRBJ2-7; 9 bases are shared with TRBD2. Germline V gene lookup returns CDR1 SGHDT and CDR2 YYEEEE. Unmatched junction bases numbered 9, after V lost 0 bases and J lost 5 bases. The CDR3 extends over 16 amino acids. CDR3 in DNA: TGTGCCAGCAGCTTGGCCCCCGGGCTAGCGGGACACGAGCAGTACTTC. Its translation: CASSLAPGLAGHEQYF.

The chain carries TRBV7-6 and TRBJ1-3, with D perhaps matching TRBD1 (5 bases). Germline CDR1 is SGHVS and CDR2 is FNYEAQ. V was shortened by 0 bases and J by 4 bases, with 13 bases between the two germline ends. This CDR3 is 16 amino acids long. CDR3 bases: TGTGCCAGCAGCTTAGCGGGCAGGGTGTCGGGAAACACCATATATTTT. This translates into CASSLAGRVSGNTIYF.

This clone was counted between two and nine times. This chain uses TRBV18 with TRBJ1-3; maybe TRBD1 (6 bases). Germline CDR1 reads KGHSH; CDR2 reads LQKENI. With 3 bases removed from V and 0 bases from J, the gap between germline ends came to 9 bases. The CDR3 is 15 amino acids. The CDR3 DNA follows: TGTGCCAGCTCACCCGTGACAGGCTCTGGAAACACCATATATTTT. Its protein product is CASSPVTGSGNTIYF.

This clone turned up a few times. V gene TRBV4-2 combines with J gene TRBJ1-3; no clear D gene. In germline, CDR1 is LGHNA, CDR2 YNFKEQ. The CDR3 totals 16 residues. V was cut by 5 bases and J by 0 bases, with 14 bases left in between. The CDR3 spells CASSGRGGRSGNTIYF. The CDR3 DNA sequence: TGTGCCAGCAGCGGGCGGGGAGGTCGCTCTGGAAACACCATATATTTT.

This clone came up a few times. V usage is TRBV19 and J usage is TRBJ1-4, with 8 bases fitting TRBD1. The CDR3 runs 17 residues. The germline CDR1 and CDR2 sequences are LNHDA and SQIVND (reference sequence). V was pared by 5 bases and J by 0 bases, with 8 bases of the junction left unmatched. CDR3 sequence: CASSPMDRAATNEKLFF. CDR3 coding DNA: TGTGCCAGTAGTCCGATGGACAGGGCTGCAACTAATGAAAAACTGTTTTTT.

The V gene is TRBV7-9, the J gene TRBJ2-2, with 10 positions matching TRBD2. V lost 4 bases to trimming and J lost 7 bases; unmatched junction nucleotides: 6. The germline CDR1 and CDR2 sequences are SEHNR and FQNEAQ (reference sequence). The CDR3 contains 15 residues. CDR3 residues: CASSSLAGAVGELFF. As DNA, the CDR3 is TGTGCCAGCAGCTCCCTAGCGGGAGCGGTCGGGGAGCTGTTTTTT.

Points on this clone: An end of the junction differs from the germline gene, which may be a read error. The chain joins TRBV6-6 to TRBJ2-7; weak D call: TRBD2 (6 bases). The CDR3 covers 13 residues. Germline values: CDR1 MNHNY, CDR2 SVGAGI (reference sequence). DNA for the CDR3: TGTGCCAGCTGTTACGGGGGACTCTACGAGCAGTACTTC. As protein: CASCYGGLYEQYF.

CDR3 coding DNA: TGTGCCAGCAGTCCACAGGGGGCGCGGTATGGCTACACCTTC. As protein: CASSPQGARYGYTF. The chain has TRBV2 and TRBJ1-2; 9 nucleotides agree with TRBD1. CDR1 and CDR2 from the germline V gene are SNHLY and FYNNEI. The CDR3 contains 14 residues. The V gene end was trimmed by 5 bases and the J gene end by 5 bases; junction bases not matched to a gene: 6.

V is TRBV4-1 and J is TRBJ2-1; D gene uncertain. V was trimmed by 0 bases and J by 8 bases, leaving 20 bases between them. The CDR3 is 17 residues long. CDR1 MGHRA and CDR2 YSYEKL come from the germline V gene. Written as DNA, the CDR3 is TGCGCCAGCAGCCAAGATCTGGTTGGTGCGACAAGAGATGAGCAGTTCTTC. Residues: CASSQDLVGATRDEQFF.